The rows below give T cell receptor beta chains drawn from one sample of a study. TCRdb ran MiXCR on the 5' RACE reads and lists one entry per CDR3 protein. This sample has about 32,000 distinct CDR3 sequences; about 24% occur once, and the top ten carry approximately 4%. Source material: memory CD4+ T cells sorted from blood. The origin of the receptors is a female donor with breast cancer. CDR3s include the opening cysteine and the closing phenylalanine or tryptophan. The order of the fields is clone size, V gene, J gene, D gene, CDR3 protein, CDR3 DNA. The D gene is left open where the match is weak. Clone size is given for some rows only: seen once, a few or many times, or a class if the clone is expanded.

abundance: many
v_gene: TRBV24-1
j_gene: TRBJ2-1
d_gene: NA
CDR3aa: CATSDLKSFAYNEQFF
CDR3nt: TGTGCCACCAGTGATTTAAAGAGCTTTGCCTACAATGAGCAGTTCTTC

abundance: NA
v_gene: TRBV6-5
j_gene: TRBJ2-5
d_gene: NA
CDR3aa: CASSYRGKGTQYF
CDR3nt: TGTGCCAGCAGTTACAGAGGGAAAGGGACCCAGTACTTC

abundance: NA
v_gene: TRBV9
j_gene: TRBJ2-7
d_gene: NA
CDR3aa: CASSAAETYEQYF
CDR3nt: TGTGCCAGCAGCGCCGCAGAGACCTACGAGCAGTACTTC

abundance: many
v_gene: TRBV12-3/TRBV12-4
j_gene: TRBJ1-2
d_gene: NA
CDR3aa: CASSLQLISGYTF
CDR3nt: TGTGCCAGCAGTTTACAGCTGATCTCCGGCTACACCTTC

abundance: few
v_gene: TRBV5-1
j_gene: TRBJ1-1
d_gene: NA
CDR3aa: CASSRPGRNTEAFF
CDR3nt: TGCGCCAGCAGCCGCCCGGGGCGAAACACTGAAGCTTTCTTT

abundance: many
v_gene: TRBV5-1
j_gene: TRBJ2-1
d_gene: TRBD1
CDR3aa: CASSLRNSRDSSYNEQFF
CDR3nt: TGCGCCAGCAGCTTAAGAAACTCCAGGGACAGCTCCTACAATGAGCAGTTCTTC

abundance: NA
v_gene: TRBV4-2
j_gene: TRBJ1-6
d_gene: NA
CDR3aa: CASNQVATRQENSPLHF
CDR3nt: TGTGCCAGCAACCAAGTGGCGACGCGACAGGAAAATTCACCCCTCCACTTT

abundance: many
v_gene: TRBV6-1
j_gene: TRBJ1-1
d_gene: NA
CDR3aa: CASRGGQYTEAFF
CDR3nt: TGTGCCAGCAGGGGGGGACAATACACTGAAGCTTTCTTT

abundance: once
v_gene: TRBV28
j_gene: TRBJ2-5
d_gene: NA
CDR3aa: CASSTIRGYGKTQYF
CDR3nt: TGTGCCAGCAGCACAATCCGGGGGTACGGGAAGACCCAGTACTTC

abundance: NA
v_gene: TRBV27
j_gene: TRBJ2-4
d_gene: TRBD1
CDR3aa: CASSLEQGINIQYF
CDR3nt: TGTGCCAGCAGTTTAGAACAGGGGATAAACATTCAGTACTTC

abundance: medium-sized
v_gene: TRBV5-1
j_gene: TRBJ1-1
d_gene: NA
CDR3aa: CASSLDSAQTSEAFF
CDR3nt: TGCGCCAGCAGCTTGGATTCGGCCCAGACGTCTGAAGCTTTCTTT

abundance: few
v_gene: TRBV11-2
j_gene: TRBJ2-1
d_gene: NA
CDR3aa: CASSLSYNEQFF
CDR3nt: TGTGCCAGCAGCTTATCCTACAATGAGCAGTTCTTC

abundance: NA
v_gene: TRBV6-2/TRBV6-3
j_gene: TRBJ1-1
d_gene: NA
CDR3aa: CAAALTVDAETFF
CDR3nt: TGTGCCGCAGCACTAACCGTGGACGCTGAAACTTTCTTT

abundance: NA
v_gene: TRBV27
j_gene: TRBJ2-5
d_gene: TRBD1
CDR3aa: CASSPGTGNLETQYF
CDR3nt: TGTGCCAGCAGTCCCGGGACAGGGAACCTAGAGACCCAGTACTTC

abundance: few
v_gene: TRBV13
j_gene: TRBJ1-1
d_gene: NA
CDR3aa: CASSLVTEAFF
CDR3nt: TGTGCCAGCAGCTTAGTGACTGAAGCTTTCTTT

abundance: NA
v_gene: TRBV7-9
j_gene: TRBJ1-5
d_gene: NA
CDR3aa: CASGLDSLGGENNQPQHF
CDR3nt: TGTGCCAGCGGCTTAGATAGCCTGGGGGGGGAAAACAATCAGCCCCAGCATTTT

abundance: few
v_gene: TRBV24-1
j_gene: TRBJ2-2
d_gene: NA
CDR3aa: CATSDLTQTRNTGELFF
CDR3nt: TGTGCCACCAGTGATTTGACGCAGACCAGGAACACCGGGGAGCTGTTTTTT

abundance: NA
v_gene: TRBV7-9
j_gene: TRBJ1-2
d_gene: TRBD1
CDR3aa: CASIVPTGARGYTF
CDR3nt: TGTGCCAGCATCGTACCTACAGGGGCGCGGGGCTACACCTTC

abundance: few
v_gene: TRBV5-6
j_gene: TRBJ2-7
d_gene: NA
CDR3aa: CASSFASSYEQYF
CDR3nt: TGTGCCAGCAGCTTCGCTAGTTCCTACGAGCAGTACTTC

abundance: NA
v_gene: TRBV5-1
j_gene: TRBJ2-1
d_gene: NA
CDR3aa: CASSSGYEQFF
CDR3nt: TGCGCCAGCAGCTCAGGGTATGAGCAGTTCTTC

abundance: NA
v_gene: TRBV13
j_gene: TRBJ2-6
d_gene: NA
CDR3aa: CASSFRYSGANVLTF
CDR3nt: TGTGCCAGCAGCTTTCGTTACTCTGGGGCCAACGTCCTGACTTTC

abundance: many
v_gene: TRBV20-1
j_gene: TRBJ2-1
d_gene: TRBD2
CDR3aa: CSATGTSGSSEQFF
CDR3nt: TGCAGTGCTACCGGGACTAGCGGGAGCAGTGAGCAGTTCTTC

abundance: NA
v_gene: TRBV7-3
j_gene: TRBJ2-5
d_gene: TRBD2
CDR3aa: CASSSGLAGEEETQYF
CDR3nt: TGTGCCAGCAGCTCGGGACTAGCGGGAGAGGAAGAGACCCAGTACTTC

abundance: many
v_gene: TRBV4-1
j_gene: TRBJ2-2
d_gene: NA
CDR3aa: CASSRSRGSGELFF
CDR3nt: TGCGCCAGCAGCCGATCCCGCGGATCCGGGGAGCTGTTTTTT

abundance: many
v_gene: TRBV5-1
j_gene: TRBJ1-1
d_gene: TRBD1
CDR3aa: CASSQTGATEAFF
CDR3nt: TGCGCCAGCAGCCAGACAGGGGCCACTGAAGCTTTCTTT

abundance: few
v_gene: TRBV7-2
j_gene: TRBJ1-1
d_gene: NA
CDR3aa: CASSLAGRNEAFF
CDR3nt: TGTGCCAGCAGCTTAGCTGGTAGGAATGAAGCTTTCTTT

abundance: medium-sized
v_gene: TRBV6-5
j_gene: TRBJ2-2
d_gene: NA
CDR3aa: CASSYSPHTGELFF
CDR3nt: TGTGCCAGCAGTTACTCGCCGCACACCGGGGAGCTGTTTTTT

abundance: few
v_gene: TRBV6-2/TRBV6-3
j_gene: TRBJ2-3
d_gene: NA
CDR3aa: CASSPGTTQAEDTQYF
CDR3nt: TGTGCCAGCAGCCCCGGCACTACGCAAGCAGAAGATACGCAGTATTTT

abundance: few
v_gene: TRBV20-1
j_gene: TRBJ2-1
d_gene: TRBD2
CDR3aa: CSATHGLAGGSSYNEQFF
CDR3nt: TGCAGTGCTACCCACGGACTAGCGGGGGGAAGCTCCTACAATGAGCAGTTCTTC

abundance: many
v_gene: TRBV6-5
j_gene: TRBJ2-2
d_gene: TRBD1
CDR3aa: CASSYQTGPGELFF
CDR3nt: TGTGCCAGCAGTTACCAGACAGGGCCCGGGGAGCTGTTTTTT

abundance: NA
v_gene: TRBV7-3
j_gene: TRBJ2-2
d_gene: NA
CDR3aa: CASSPRQGTGELFF
CDR3nt: TGTGCCAGCAGCCCCAGGCAGGGCACCGGGGAGCTGTTTTTT

abundance: many
v_gene: TRBV4-1
j_gene: TRBJ2-7
d_gene: NA
CDR3aa: CASSQFAVPYEQYF
CDR3nt: TGCGCCAGCAGCCAATTCGCGGTCCCCTACGAGCAGTACTTC

abundance: many
v_gene: TRBV7-2
j_gene: TRBJ2-3
d_gene: NA
CDR3aa: CASSSYGTPSTDTQYF
CDR3nt: TGTGCCAGCAGCTCCTATGGGACACCTAGCACAGATACGCAGTATTTT

abundance: few
v_gene: TRBV27
j_gene: TRBJ2-1
d_gene: NA
CDR3aa: CATSDLRDNYNEQFF
CDR3nt: TGTGCCACCAGTGATTTGCGGGACAATTACAATGAGCAGTTCTTC

abundance: few
v_gene: TRBV4-1
j_gene: TRBJ1-5
d_gene: NA
CDR3aa: CASSQQQAGPQHF
CDR3nt: TGCGCCAGCAGCCAACAACAGGCTGGGCCCCAGCATTTT

abundance: few
v_gene: TRBV7-3
j_gene: TRBJ1-1
d_gene: TRBD1
CDR3aa: CASSSPGQGPSEAFF
CDR3nt: TGTGCCAGCAGCTCCCCGGGACAGGGCCCCTCTGAAGCTTTCTTT

abundance: many
v_gene: TRBV27
j_gene: TRBJ2-3
d_gene: TRBD2
CDR3aa: CASSFGTSGRRGQYF
CDR3nt: TGTGCCAGCAGTTTCGGGACTAGCGGGAGACGGGGGCAGTATTTT

abundance: NA
v_gene: TRBV9
j_gene: TRBJ2-7
d_gene: TRBD1
CDR3aa: CASSVGDGQGSYEQYF
CDR3nt: TGTGCCAGCAGCGTGGGGGATGGACAGGGGTCCTACGAGCAGTACTTC

abundance: few
v_gene: TRBV6-1
j_gene: TRBJ2-7
d_gene: NA
CDR3aa: CASSVGLYEQYF
CDR3nt: TGTGCCAGCAGTGTTGGGCTCTACGAGCAGTACTTC

abundance: few
v_gene: TRBV18
j_gene: TRBJ2-7
d_gene: NA
CDR3aa: CASSPTQEYEQYF
CDR3nt: TGTGCCAGCTCACCAACCCAAGAATACGAGCAGTACTTC

abundance: many
v_gene: TRBV6-5
j_gene: TRBJ1-1
d_gene: NA
CDR3aa: CASSYPGQPNTEAFF
CDR3nt: TGTGCCAGCAGTTACCCCGGACAGCCGAACACTGAAGCTTTCTTT

abundance: many
v_gene: TRBV5-1
j_gene: TRBJ2-3
d_gene: TRBD2
CDR3aa: CASSSYVPGLAGGEDTQYF
CDR3nt: TGCGCCAGCAGCTCCTACGTCCCGGGACTAGCGGGGGGCGAAGATACGCAGTATTTT

abundance: medium-sized
v_gene: TRBV5-1
j_gene: TRBJ1-1
d_gene: NA
CDR3aa: CASSQRGGMTNTEAFF
CDR3nt: TGCGCCAGCAGCCAACGCGGGGGAATGACGAACACTGAAGCTTTCTTT

abundance: NA
v_gene: TRBV4-1
j_gene: TRBJ2-2
d_gene: TRBD2
CDR3aa: CASTPVGVPGLASTGELFF
CDR3nt: TGCGCCAGCACCCCCGTAGGGGTACCGGGACTAGCCTCCACCGGGGAGCTGTTTTTT

abundance: NA
v_gene: TRBV4-1
j_gene: TRBJ1-1
d_gene: NA
CDR3aa: CASSQDRSGHTEAFF
CDR3nt: TGCGCCAGCAGCCAAGATCGTTCAGGCCACACTGAAGCTTTCTTT